The source of this TCR beta chain is a study of Ad26.COV2.S vaccination and SARS-CoV-2 variants. Study background: Donor had been placed in the Ad26.COV2.S arm of the COV1001 trial. Each vaccinee took Ad26.COV2.S intramuscularly, once or twice 56 days apart. Broader study findings: Spike-specific CD8+ and CD4+ T cell responses reportedly showed substantial breadth after vaccination.

The method was immunoSEQ multiplex PCR; TCRdb's version includes in-frame clones alone and lacks a portion of them. In the table there are over 400,000 clones, 92% of which are singletons. Remarks on this clone: Its target is unknown.

The V gene lost 0 bases and the J gene lost 5 bases, with 7 bases spanning the gap. Looked up from germline, CDR1 is SGHTA and CDR2 is FQGNSA. The length of the CDR3 is 13 residues. As to treatment: about 20 received Ad26.COV2.S at low or high dose, single or two shots; 5 received placebo; per-sample allocation not given. Day 63 following the first vaccine or placebo injection was when the samples were taken. A Boston donor was an adult aged 18-55 years. The rearrangement links TRBV7-2 to TRBJ2-5; no clear D. The sample was peripheral blood, taken in a trial of Ad26.COV2.S vaccine versus placebo. The source of this sequence is a person between 18 and 59 years old who received the Ad26.COV2.S COVID-19 vaccine or a placebo. This CDR3 is CASSLALGETQYF. DNA for the CDR3: TGTGCCAGCAGCTTAGCGCTAGGGGAGACCCAGTACTTC.